The 30 T cell receptor beta chains presented below share a single source sample, sequenced in a study of cytomegalovirus exposure and HLA in healthy donors. Profiled with immunoSEQ multiplex PCR; TCRdb holds only in-frame clones, not every one. Among about 220,000 clones listed, 80% to 85% were seen once. The specimen was PBMCs. Receptors originate from a woman aged 25 to 39 in good health and CMV-seropositive.

The chain couples TRBV25-1 to TRBJ1-1; 7 bases are shared with TRBD1. V shed 2 bases, J shed 1 base, and the junction held 4 bases outside the gene matches. The V gene's germline CDR1 is MGHDK and CDR2 SYGVNS. The CDR3 runs to 15 residues. The CDR3 nucleotides read TGTGCCAGCAGTGAACATGGGACAGCGAACACTGAAGCTTTCTTT. Translating gives CASSEHGTANTEAFF.

This clone has a handful of counts. The V call is TRBV10-1, the J call TRBJ1-5; D remains ambiguous. The germline V and J ends were trimmed by 4 bases and 3 bases, with 7 bases remaining between them. This CDR3 comprises 13 residues. Germline V gene sequence: CDR1 WNHNN, CDR2 SYGVQD (reference sequence). This CDR3 is CASSGGPNQPQHF. The CDR3 DNA is TGCGCCAGCAGTGGAGGCCCCAATCAGCCCCAGCATTTT.

The CDR3 is CASSLVGTMGNEQFF. The CDR3, as DNA: TGCGCCAGCAGCTTGGTAGGGACCATGGGCAATGAGCAGTTCTTC. This sequence joins TRBV5-1 and TRBJ2-1; D could derive from TRBD1 or TRBD2 (5 bases each). Germline lookup yields CDR1 SGHRS and CDR2 YFSETQ. This CDR3 spans 15 amino acids. The ends were cut back, 0 bases at V and 6 bases at J, with 13 bases in the middle.

J is TRBJ2-7 and V is TRBV28; D may be TRBD1 (5 bases). The germline CDR1 and CDR2 sequences are MDHEN and SYDVKM. Deletions cut 5 bases from V and 3 bases from J, with 17 bases between. The CDR3 loop spans 15 amino acids. The CDR3, as DNA: TGTGCCAGCAGTCTAGGGGTTTTTCCAAACTACGAGCAGTACTTC. This gives the protein CASSLGVFPNYEQYF. Drawing the rest from reference TRBV28 and TRBJ2-7, the complete variable domain is DVKVTQSSRYLVKRTGEKVFLECVQDMDHENMFWYRQDPGLGLRLIYFSYDVKMKEKGDIPEGYSVSREKKERFSLILESASTNQTSMYLCASSLGVFPNYEQYFGPGTRLTVT.

The chain links TRBV10-3 to TRBJ2-1, with 9 bases matching TRBD1. Germline CDR1 and CDR2: ENHRY and SYGVKD. V dropped 4 bases and J dropped 6; count of bases not matched to a gene: 4. This CDR3 has 14 amino acids. The CDR3 spells CAISGDRDVNEQFF. CDR3 nucleotides: TGTGCCATCAGTGGGGACAGGGATGTCAATGAGCAGTTCTTC.

This sequence joins TRBV29-1 and TRBJ1-1; D is perhaps TRBD1 (5 bases). The germline V gene encodes CDR1 SQVTM and CDR2 ANQGSEA. The CDR3 consists of 11 residues. V was cut by 1 base and J by 13 bases, with 13 bases left in between. The DNA of the CDR3 is TGCAGCGTTGAAGGCCGGGACGGTTATTTCTTT. Amino acids: CSVEGRDGYFF.

This sequence joins TRBV2 and TRBJ2-5; D is possibly TRBD2 (7 bases). This CDR3 contains 14 residues. The V gene's germline CDR1 is SNHLY and CDR2 FYNNEI. With 3 bases removed from V and 4 bases from J, the gap between germline ends came to 12 bases. The CDR3 sequence: CASSDGGGIETQYF. DNA for the CDR3: TGTGCCAGCAGTGATGGGGGGGGCATAGAGACCCAGTACTTC. The full variable domain, its missing parts supplied by reference TRBV2 and TRBJ2-5, is EPEVTQTPSHQVTQMGQEVILRCVPISNHLYFYWYRQILGQKVEFLVSFYNNEISEKSEIFDDQFSVERPDGSNFTLKIRSTKLEDSAMYFCASSDGGGIETQYFGPGTRLLVL.

The rearrangement uses TRBV7-8 and TRBJ2-1; 10 bases are a match to TRBD2. Trimming at V came to 5 bases and at J to 6 bases, leaving 19 bases not matched to a gene. The CDR3 totals 19 residues. Per germline, CDR1 SGHVS and CDR2 FQNEAQ. The CDR3 sequence is CASSQPLAGEVGVRNEQFF. In DNA, the CDR3 is TGTGCCAGCAGCCAACCTCTAGCGGGAGAGGTTGGAGTCCGCAATGAGCAGTTCTTC.

The chain uses TRBV5-6 and TRBJ2-1; D assignment may be TRBD1 or TRBD2 (5 bases each). Trimming took off 6 bases at V and 0 bases at J, with 13 bases between the two ends. Germline V gives CDR1 SGHDT, CDR2 YYEEEE. The CDR3 has 15 amino acids. CDR3 in amino acids: CASTEGFYSYNEQFF. CDR3 nucleotides: TGTGCCAGCACCGAGGGGTTTTACTCCTACAATGAGCAGTTCTTC.

The V and J genes are TRBV27 and TRBJ2-5; TRBD2 agrees at 12 bases. The CDR3 consists of 14 residues. V was clipped by 10 bases and J by 4 bases; unmatched bases: 7. CDR1 is MNHEY, CDR2 SMNVEV, per germline (reference sequence). The CDR3 region has the DNA TGTGCCACCCTATCACTAGCGGGAGGAGAGACCCAGTACTTC. This encodes CATLSLAGGETQYF.

V usage is TRBV30 and J usage is TRBJ2-3, with no clear D. From germline, CDR1 is GTSNPN and CDR2 SVGIG (reference sequence). This CDR3 has 12 residues. The V end lost 1 base, the J end lost 4 bases, and 6 bases lay between the germline ends. CDR3 region: CAWSAKPDTQYF. In nucleotides, the CDR3 is TGTGCCTGGAGTGCTAAACCAGATACGCAGTATTTT.

This clone appeared a single time. V is TRBV15 and J is TRBJ2-4; D unclear. Germline V lookup: CDR1 LNHNV, CDR2 YYDKDF (reference sequence). The CDR3 spans 16 residues. Trimming cost V 0 bases and J 8 bases, with 17 bases left between them. CDR3: CATSRDRLTPPDIQYF. In DNA, the CDR3 is TGTGCCACCAGCAGAGATCGTTTGACTCCGCCAGACATTCAGTACTTC.

This clone came up a few times. V usage is TRBV2 and J usage is TRBJ2-1; D might be TRBD2 (5 bases). The CDR3 covers 11 residues. Germline CDR1 and CDR2: SNHLY and FYNNEI. Trimming removed 7 bases at V and 9 bases at J, with 10 bases between. The CDR3, as DNA: TGTGCCAGCAAACTAGAAGGTGAGCAGTTCTTC. It translates to CASKLEGEQFF.

For the CDR3, the DNA is TGTGCCAGCAGTGAATTCGAGGAGGCCGAGCAGTTCTTC. Translating it yields CASSEFEEAEQFF. This sequence joins TRBV2 and TRBJ2-1; a possible D gene is TRBD2 (5 bases). V was pared by 2 bases and J by 10 bases, with 12 bases between. CDR1 and CDR2 from the germline V gene are SNHLY and FYNNEI. This CDR3 has 13 amino acids.

The chain carries TRBV2 and TRBJ1-5; 11 nucleotides line up with TRBD1. The CDR3 has 15 residues. Germline V gives CDR1 SNHLY, CDR2 FYNNEI. V lost 6 bases and J lost 4; bases outside the gene matches: 5. The CDR3 reads CASRVGTGGNQPQHF. Written as DNA, the CDR3 is TGTGCCAGCAGGGTGGGGACAGGGGGGAATCAGCCCCAGCATTTT.

The chain links TRBV11-3 to TRBJ1-2; D is unresolved. This CDR3 has 13 residues. V lost 3 bases, J lost 4 bases, and 9 bases lay in between. CDR1 is SGHNT, CDR2 YENEEA, per germline. In DNA form, the CDR3 reads TGTGCCAGCAGCTTCCCAGCCAGCTATGGCTACACCTTC. This translates into CASSFPASYGYTF.

The chain employs TRBV11-2 and TRBJ2-7, with 14 positions matching TRBD2. The ends lost 5 bases at V and 6 bases at J; junction bases unmatched: 15. The CDR3 runs to 18 residues. Germline CDR1 is SGHAT and CDR2 is FQNNGV. The DNA of the CDR3 is TGTGCCAGCAGCAGCAGAGAATCGGGACTAGCGGGAGTCCTCGAGCAGTACTTC. This codes for CASSSRESGLAGVLEQYF. Variable domain in full (rest from reference TRBV11-2 and TRBJ2-7): EAGVAQSPRYKIIEKRQSVAFWCNPISGHATLYWYQQILGQGPKLLIQFQNNGVVDDSQLPKDRFSAERLKGVDSTLKIQPAKLEDSAVYLCASSSRESGLAGVLEQYFGPGTRLTVT.

The chain is built from TRBV6-5 and TRBJ1-1; no reliable D call. Germline values: CDR1 MNHEY, CDR2 SVGAGI. V gave up 0 bases and J gave up 1 base, with 12 bases separating them. This CDR3 is 16 amino acids long. Written as DNA, the CDR3 is TGTGCCAGCAGTTACTCGGCCGTGTGGGAGAACACTGAAGCTTTCTTT. It encodes CASSYSAVWENTEAFF.

The rearrangement uses TRBV28 and TRBJ1-2; 8 bases line up with TRBD1. From germline, CDR1 is MDHEN and CDR2 SYDVKM. V lost 5 bases to trimming and J lost 7 bases; unmatched junction nucleotides: 6. The CDR3 length is 13 residues. This CDR3 reads CASSVRTGFGYTF. The CDR3 DNA follows: TGTGCCAGCAGTGTCCGGACAGGGTTTGGCTACACCTTC.

The chain uses TRBV30 and TRBJ2-3; 8 positions match TRBD2. V shed 4 bases and J 1 base; nucleotides not matched to a gene: 4. CDR3 length: 14 residues. Germline V gene lookup returns CDR1 GTSNPN and CDR2 SVGIG (reference sequence). DNA for the CDR3: TGTGCCTGGATAAGAGCGGGGGGCACAGATACGCAGTATTTT. Protein sequence: CAWIRAGGTDTQYF.

The rearrangement joins TRBV28 to TRBJ2-1; tentatively, D is TRBD1 (6 bases). The germline gives CDR1 MDHEN, CDR2 SYDVKM. V was pared by 2 bases and J by 5 bases, with 16 bases between. The CDR3 sequence is 16 residues long. The CDR3 region is CASSLMGAEKDNEQFF. DNA for the CDR3: TGTGCCAGCAGTTTAATGGGGGCCGAAAAGGACAATGAGCAGTTCTTC.

Note on this clone: The sample has other DNA sequences that encode this CDR3 too. The gene calls are TRBV5-1 and TRBJ1-1; D call uncertain. Germline CDR1 and CDR2: SGHRS and YFSETQ. V dropped 2 bases and J dropped 5 bases, with 4 bases sitting between them. CDR3 length equals 11 residues. In DNA, the CDR3 is TGCGCCAGCAGCTTCGGGACTGAAGCTTTCTTT. Translation gives CASSFGTEAFF.

V is TRBV27 and J is TRBJ2-1; 13 bases align to TRBD2. The CDR3 is 16 amino acids. Germline V lookup: CDR1 MNHEY, CDR2 SMNVEV (reference sequence). J lost 6 bases, V lost 5 bases, and 7 bases had no gene match. CDR3 sequence: CASSTWTSGSPNEQFF. The CDR3 region has the DNA TGTGCCAGCAGTACCTGGACTAGCGGGAGTCCCAATGAGCAGTTCTTC.

The chain links TRBV5-4 to TRBJ2-7, with D possibly called TRBD1 or TRBD2 (6 bases each). V lost 3 bases, J lost 5 bases, and 12 bases lay in between. Germline V lookup: CDR1 SGHNT, CDR2 YYREEE (reference sequence). The CDR3 is made up of 13 amino acids. In DNA, the CDR3 is TGTGCCAGCAGCTACCGGGGGCTCCACGAGCAGTACTTC. Encoded protein: CASSYRGLHEQYF.

This clone was detected only a few times. The chain employs TRBV13 and TRBJ2-7, with D perhaps TRBD2 (6 bases). Germline assignment: CDR1 PRHDT and CDR2 FYEKMQ (reference sequence). The CDR3 is made up of 15 amino acids. Trimming pared 5 bases from V and 0 bases from J, leaving 14 bases between. CDR3 amino acids: CASSLSGESSYEQYF. The CDR3 coding sequence is TGTGCCAGCAGCCTTAGCGGAGAGAGCTCCTACGAGCAGTACTTC.

This clone was seen once. The genes are TRBV2 and TRBJ2-2; no clear D. The CDR3 runs to 13 residues. CDR1 and CDR2 (germline): SNHLY, FYNNEI. Trimming left V 6 bases short and J 4 bases short, with 9 bases between. The CDR3 coding sequence is TGTGCCAGCAGACCACTTCGCACCGGGGAGCTGTTTTTT. Its protein product is CASRPLRTGELFF.

V gene TRBV5-4 combines with J gene TRBJ1-1; TRBD1 might be the D (6 bases). Per germline, CDR1 SGHNT and CDR2 YYREEE (reference sequence). Trimming stripped 4 bases from V and 5 bases from J, with 15 bases between. This CDR3 has 14 amino acids. CDR3 nucleotides: TGTGCCAGCAGCCGCGTAGGGGGAGGAACTGAAGCTTTCTTT. Its translation: CASSRVGGGTEAFF.

The chain combines TRBV2 with TRBJ2-7; 9 bases line up with TRBD2. CDR3 size: 15 residues. Germline CDR1 SNHLY, CDR2 FYNNEI. The V gene end was trimmed by 3 bases and the J gene end by 6 bases; junction bases not matched to a gene: 9. The CDR3 here is CASSEQIAGVSEQYF. The CDR3 nucleotides are TGTGCCAGCAGTGAGCAGATAGCGGGAGTAAGCGAGCAGTACTTC.

The chain couples TRBV11-2 to TRBJ2-7, with D possibly TRBD1 on 5 matching bases. CDR1 is SGHAT, CDR2 FQNNGV, per germline. This CDR3 is built from 16 residues. Trimming cost V 6 bases and J 5 bases, with 23 bases left between them. The CDR3 reads CASSTVPRQGRDEQYF. Written as DNA, the CDR3 is TGTGCCAGCAGTACAGTTCCGAGGCAGGGTAGGGACGAGCAGTACTTC.

The chain has TRBV5-1 and TRBJ1-4; 8 nucleotides match TRBD1. The V gene end was trimmed by 4 bases and the J gene end by 6 bases; junction bases not matched to a gene: 5. Germline CDR1 and CDR2: SGHRS and YFSETQ. This CDR3 comprises 14 residues. This CDR3 is CASSGLGQDEKLFF. DNA of the CDR3: TGCGCCAGCAGCGGACTGGGACAGGATGAAAAACTGTTTTTT.